Below, 17 T cell receptor beta chains from the same sample are listed, as sequenced in a study of Ad26.COV2.S vaccination and SARS-CoV-2 variants. Indicated treatment: about 20 received Ad26.COV2.S at low or high dose, single or two shots; roughly five received placebo; per-sample allocation not given. The samples date from day 63 after the first vaccine or placebo injection. Some clones are missing from TCRdb's copy, which holds only in-frame ones; the method was immunoSEQ multiplex PCR. The sample has around 370,000 clones, about 85% seen once. Source: peripheral blood, taken in a trial of Ad26.COV2.S vaccine versus placebo. The origin of the receptors is a person aged 18 to 65 who received the Ad26.COV2.S COVID-19 vaccine or a placebo.

This clone is a singleton in its sample. The chain combines TRBV6-5 with TRBJ2-5, with 7 bases that match TRBD2. The ends lost 6 bases at V and 2 bases at J; junction bases unmatched: 6. This CDR3 has 14 residues. Germline CDR1 and CDR2: MNHEY and SVGAGI. CDR3 residues: CASSNSAGQETQYF. CDR3 nucleotide sequence: TGTGCCAGCAGCAATTCAGCGGGGCAAGAGACCCAGTACTTC.

CDR3 nucleotide sequence: TGTGCCAGCAGCGTAGAGGAACCGACAGGCAACCAGTATGGCTACACCTTC. Its translation: CASSVEEPTGNQYGYTF. The chain couples TRBV9 to TRBJ1-2, with a tentative D call TRBD1 (6 bases). V lost 0 bases to trimming and J lost 5 bases, with 20 bases between them. The CDR3 spans 17 residues. Germline lookup yields CDR1 SGDLS and CDR2 YYNGEE.

The chain carries TRBV5-6 and TRBJ2-3; D uncertain. The CDR3 covers 13 residues. Germline CDR1 SGHDT, CDR2 YYEEEE. V was cut by 4 bases and J by 3 bases, with 9 bases left in between. The CDR3 reads CASSPRRTDTQYF. In DNA, the CDR3 is TGTGCCAGCAGCCCGCGAAGAACAGATACGCAGTATTTT.

This clone was seen ten or more times. The chain uses TRBV4-3 and TRBJ1-6; D is possibly TRBD1 (6 bases). Germline CDR1 is LGHNA and CDR2 is YSLEER. With 1 base removed from V and 13 bases from J, the gap between germline ends came to 23 bases. This CDR3 is built from 17 residues. The CDR3 protein is CASSQVFGGGDLEPLHF. The CDR3 DNA reads as TGCGCCAGCAGCCAAGTCTTCGGAGGGGGGGACCTAGAGCCCCTCCACTTT.

The chain combines TRBV5-4 with TRBJ2-7; TRBD2 might be the D (6 bases). This CDR3 contains 13 residues. Between the trimmed V and J ends, which lost 5 bases and 2 bases, there was a span of 11 bases. Per the germline V gene, CDR1 is SGHNT and CDR2 is YYREEE (reference sequence). The CDR3 DNA reads as TGTGCCAGCAGGGAGGGCACGACCTACGAGCAGTACTTC. It codes for CASREGTTYEQYF.

The chain carries TRBV7-9 and TRBJ1-1; the D gene is possibly TRBD1 (5 bases). Germline-derived CDR1 and CDR2 are SEHNR and FQNEAQ (reference sequence). V lost 4 bases and J lost 2, with 8 bases in between. The CDR3 extends over 13 amino acids. The CDR3 protein is CASSSQGNTEAFF. The CDR3 DNA reads TGTGCCAGCAGCTCCCAGGGCAACACTGAAGCTTTCTTT.

The chain employs TRBV7-9 and TRBJ2-1; TRBD2 agrees at 11 bases. Germline V gene sequence: CDR1 SEHNR, CDR2 FQNEAQ (reference sequence). The CDR3 has 16 residues. V lost 1 base and J lost 8; bases outside the gene matches: 7. CDR3 DNA: TGTGCCAGCAGCTTAGTGGCTAGCGGGAGGATCGATGAGCAGTTCTTC. Protein sequence: CASSLVASGRIDEQFF.

This clone was picked up many times. V usage is TRBV10-3 and J usage is TRBJ2-7; tentative D call: TRBD1 (8 bases). Trimming removed 10 bases at V and 5 bases at J, with 18 bases between. The CDR3 runs 13 residues. Germline V gene lookup returns CDR1 ENHRY and CDR2 SYGVKD. The CDR3 here is CASRIQGGDEQYF. In DNA form, the CDR3 reads TGTGCCAGCCGAATACAGGGGGGGGACGAGCAGTACTTC.

V and J are TRBV11-2 and TRBJ2-5; D remains ambiguous. Looked up from germline, CDR1 is SGHAT and CDR2 is FQNNGV. The CDR3 totals 15 residues. V was clipped by 0 bases and J by 5 bases, with 13 bases between them. CDR3 region: CASSLDHMVAETQYF. For the CDR3, the DNA is TGTGCCAGCAGCTTAGATCATATGGTCGCGGAGACCCAGTACTTC.

The chain couples TRBV10-3 to TRBJ2-7, with a tentative D call TRBD2 (5 bases). The germline V gene has CDR1 ENHRY and CDR2 SYGVKD. The CDR3 runs 15 residues. V dropped 10 bases and J dropped 0 bases, with 19 bases sitting between them. The CDR3 DNA reads TGTGCCACCGTCGGGATCCCCGGAGCCTCCTACGAGCAGTACTTC. Its translation: CATVGIPGASYEQYF.

The chain's CDR3 is CASSYRRESWGATGELFF. The CDR3 DNA follows: TGTGCCAGCAGTTACCGGCGGGAGTCTTGGGGAGCCACCGGGGAGCTGTTTTTT. The rearrangement links TRBV6-2 or TRBV6-3 to TRBJ2-2; 7 bases match TRBD2. J gave up 4 bases and V 2 bases, and 13 bases lay outside the gene matches. The CDR3 has 18 residues. Germline CDR1 reads MNHEY; CDR2 reads SVGEGT.

This sequence joins TRBV11-2 and TRBJ2-1, with 7 nucleotides matching TRBD1. Germline CDR1 and CDR2: SGHAT and FQNNGV. The CDR3 extends over 15 amino acids. V lost 0 bases to trimming and J lost 7 bases; unmatched junction nucleotides: 6. CDR3 region: CASSLEGGSGNEQFF. For the CDR3, the DNA is TGTGCCAGCAGCTTAGAAGGGGGCAGTGGGAATGAGCAGTTCTTC.

V usage is TRBV10-3 and J usage is TRBJ1-6; unclear D gene. CDR3 length: 13 residues. Germline CDR1 ENHRY, CDR2 SYGVKD. With 0 bases removed from V and 10 bases from J, the gap between germline ends came to 7 bases. The CDR3 DNA sequence: TGTGCCATCAGTGAGTCCCCCATCTCACCCCTCCACTTT. It specifies CAISESPISPLHF.

This chain connects TRBV6-5 to TRBJ2-2, with 7 bases matching TRBD1. After removal of 6 bases from V and 3 bases from J, the junction contained 4 bases not matched to a gene. Germline assignment: CDR1 MNHEY and CDR2 SVGAGI. This CDR3 spans 14 amino acids. The CDR3 sequence: CASSGTADTGELFF. The CDR3 coding sequence is TGTGCCAGCAGCGGGACAGCAGACACCGGGGAGCTGTTTTTT.

The chain employs TRBV5-1 and TRBJ1-1; 8 bases align to TRBD1. This CDR3 has 16 residues. J lost 0 bases, V lost 4 bases, and 8 bases had no gene match. Germline CDR1 and CDR2: SGHRS and YFSETQ. DNA of the CDR3: TGCGCCAGCAGCCCGGACAGGGCTCTCATGAACACTGAAGCTTTCTTT. Protein sequence: CASSPDRALMNTEAFF.

The rearrangement links TRBV5-5 to TRBJ1-5; no firm D call. This CDR3 has 13 residues. CDR1 SGHKS and CDR2 YYEKEE come from the germline V gene (reference sequence). Trimming removed 2 bases from V and 4 bases from J, with 7 bases in between. CDR3 protein: CASSFQQNQPQHF. The DNA of the CDR3 is TGTGCCAGCAGCTTTCAACAAAATCAGCCCCAGCATTTT.

The chain joins TRBV27 to TRBJ1-3, with 8 nucleotides matching TRBD1. The CDR3 has 13 amino acids. Germline V gene sequence: CDR1 MNHEY, CDR2 SMNVEV (reference sequence). V was clipped by 6 bases and J by 8 bases; unmatched bases: 6. The CDR3 DNA reads as TGTGCCAGCAGGCGGACAGGGACGCACACCATATATTTT. It encodes CASRRTGTHTIYF.